This T cell receptor (beta chain) is drawn from a study of T cells in Graves' hyperthyroidism and ophthalmopathy. For the diagnoses, clinical symptoms, serum thyroxine and TRAb, thyroid ultrasound and orbital computed tomography were used. Researchers took RNA transcripts and amplified the TCR beta CDR3 regions from them. In the first-round RT-PCR of the TCR CDR3, the HTBI primer set was used. TCRdb recomputed calls from the multiplex PCR reads with MiXCR, one row per CDR3 protein. The sample carries about 360,000 distinct CDR3 sequences, more than 15% recorded once. V was cut by 5 bases and J by 4 bases, with 14 bases left in between. The CDR3 runs 13 residues. CDR1 is DFQATT and CDR2 is SNEGSKA in the germline V gene (reference sequence). In its sample, this clonotype was seen a few times.

Source material: blood. This rearrangement joins TRBV20-1 to TRBJ1-2, with D possibly matching TRBD1 (5 bases). This TCR derives from a woman in her late teens or twenties with Graves' hyperthyroidism that later progressed to Graves' ophthalmopathy. The CDR3: CSAGTGRGYGYTF. The CDR3 region has the DNA TGCAGTGCTGGGACGGGGCGAGGCTATGGCTACACCTTC.